Reported below is one TCR beta chain. This clonotype was seen only a few times. Its recognized antigen is unknown. Per-base qualities were not stored, and no clone one base away is much larger. These data come from a study of blood T cells in healthy people across ages (dated by TCRdb to about 2015). With regard to the full study: In model experiments, template switching captured roughly one uniquely barcoded TCR beta cDNA molecule for every two T cells. Age-related changes in TCR beta repertoire diversity were measured in the study by deep sequencing normalized with unique cDNA molecular identifiers. To avoid experimental bias, donors of different ages were spread randomly across the sequencing lanes. Donors were grouped into four age groups: young (average roughly 16 years), middle-aged (under 40), aged (over 55) and long-lived (approximately 75). The study analyzed two additional independent replicas of 1 million unique cDNA reads from the same blood draw for two donors, one aged 18 to 30 and one aged 80 or older.

General findings and caveats noted by the study authors: The CMV infection status of donors was not known, potentially confounding age-related changes in expanded clonotypes. Estimates of total diversity based on one million sequenced T cells were regarded as lower bounds and as underestimates. Observed TCR beta diversity per million T cells fell roughly linearly with age, and a significant reduction was already apparent by age around 39. Conclusive comparison of naive and antigen-experienced compartments was prevented by the profiling of bulk unsorted PBMCs. The long-lived group showed more naive CD4+ T cells, fewer expanded clones and increased TCR diversity than the aged group, suggesting age selection. There was a strong correlation between observed TCR beta diversity and the percentage of naive T cells measured by flow cytometry.

The donors were under 40 Caucasian individuals from Russia, aged roughly 6 to 100 years, who were systemically healthy. Ten milliliters of peripheral blood were drawn from each donor into EDTA-treated Vacutainer tubes. Ficoll-Paque density-gradient centrifugation was used to isolate PBMCs, with at least 7 million per sample. Total RNA was extracted from PBMCs with Trizol reagent, with at least 6 micrograms obtained per sample. Naive CD45RAhigh/CD27high T cell percentages were measured by flow cytometry on a PBMC aliquot from every donor. The CDR1 and CDR2 encoded by the germline V gene (reference sequence) are LGHDT and YNNKEL. Here V drops 6 bases and J drops 5 bases, and the junction holds 10 bases not matched to any gene. The CDR3 spans 15 residues, from the cysteine through the phenylalanine. Only CDR3 DNA remains: 45 bases, in frame from the first base. The library was made by 5' RACE. Instrument on record: Illumina HiSeq 2500. A second PCR of roughly 7 to 11 cycles was performed with a sample-barcoded 5' primer and a J-beta primer mix. A unique molecular identifier was introduced onto each TCR beta cDNA molecule by a template-switch 5' adaptor carrying 12 random nucleotides. At least 2.5 million CDR3-containing paired-end reads were obtained from each sample. First-strand cDNA synthesis was performed from all RNA using the Mint cDNA synthesis kit, with priming by a TRBC-specific oligonucleotide. All cDNA was treated with uracil-DNA glycosylase and then went through a first 18-cycle PCR with the universal primers M1SS and BC2_uni_R. Per the source publication's procedure: For normalization, 1 million high-quality reads were randomly selected from each sample, with every read carrying a distinct molecular identifier. Reads with shared molecular identifiers were discarded instead of being binned into consensus sequences. MiTCR, run with a Q25 quality threshold and the strictest error-elimination algorithm, handled CDR3 identification, clonotype clustering and error correction. A nonparametric unseen species model with Euler transformation was used to estimate lower-bound total TCR beta diversity. TCRdb reworked the public reads: Q25 trimming with fastp, MiXCR clone assembly, productive beta chains retained. Rows with a matching CDR3 protein are joined into one entry that keeps the most common DNA and genes. The V and J calls shown here were made by TCRdb, not taken from the authors' results. In this sample the table shows roughly 1,500,000 distinct CDR3 sequences, almost 35% of which occur a single time. The ten largest clonotypes hold roughly 12% of the sample.

The chain is made from TRBV3-1 and TRBJ2-3, and 8 junction bases match TRBD2. This receptor was identified in a woman under 40 in good health. Sequencing was carried out using blood. At the DNA level, the sequence is TGTGCCAGCAGGTCTATCCTAGCGGGCGGAGATACGCAGTATTTT. This yields the protein CASRSILAGGDTQYF.